Below are 26 T cell receptor beta chains sequenced from a single sample in a study of blood T cell repertoires in COVID-19 (TCRdb year 2020). Library preparation used the immunoSEQ multiplex PCR assay. The table comes from immuneACCESS by way of TCRdb, which keeps in-frame sequences with V and J called. Part of the clones is missing from these tables; in studies checked, under half for an unresolved V gene and the rest for unknown reasons. The table for this sample lists around 300,000 clones; 85% of them were counted only once. About 14% of the sample is in the top ten clones. The sequenced material came from peripheral blood. The source is a human donor in a cohort sampled during active COVID-19.

The chain has TRBV3-1 (or the pseudogene TRBV3-2) and TRBJ2-5; D is possibly TRBD2 (6 bases). The CDR3 totals 14 residues. CDR1 is LGHDT, CDR2 YNNKEL, per germline (reference sequence). Trimming shortened V by 4 bases and J by 6 bases, and 15 bases separated the two germline ends. The CDR3: CASSPSVDWKTQYF. For the CDR3, the DNA is TGTGCCAGCAGCCCTAGCGTAGATTGGAAGACCCAGTACTTC.

The genes are TRBV28 and TRBJ2-6; a possible D gene is TRBD2 (7 bases). Per the germline V gene, CDR1 is MDHEN and CDR2 is SYDVKM. The V gene lost 3 bases and the J gene lost 0 bases, with 12 bases spanning the gap. The CDR3 covers 17 residues. The CDR3 spells CASSLRGLRSGANVLTF. CDR3 in DNA: TGTGCCAGCAGTTTGCGGGGGCTACGCTCTGGGGCCAACGTCCTGACTTTC.

This chain links TRBV5-6 with TRBJ2-1, with D perhaps matching TRBD2 (5 bases). The ends were cut back, 0 bases at V and 1 base at J, with 17 bases in the middle. This CDR3 has 18 residues. Looked up from germline, CDR1 is SGHDT and CDR2 is YYEEEE. The CDR3 bases are TGTGCCAGCAGCTTGGTGGGAGTTTCATTCCAATCCTACAATGAGCAGTTCTTC. Amino acids: CASSLVGVSFQSYNEQFF.

This sequence joins TRBV5-1 and TRBJ2-2, with 11 bases identical to TRBD2. The germline gives CDR1 SGHRS, CDR2 YFSETQ. V shed 5 bases, J shed 7 bases, and the junction held 10 bases outside the gene matches. There are 16 residues in the CDR3. The CDR3 reads CASSHTSGSNNGELFF. CDR3 in DNA: TGCGCCAGCAGTCATACTAGCGGGAGCAATAACGGGGAGCTGTTTTTT. The full variable domain, with the rest looked up from reference TRBV5-1 and TRBJ2-2, is KAGVTQTPRYLIKTRGQQVTLSCSPISGHRSVSWYQQTPGQGLQFLFEYFSETQRNKGNFPGRFSGRQFSNSRSEMNVSTLELGDSALYLCASSHTSGSNNGELFFGEGSRLTVL.

V is TRBV9 and J is TRBJ1-2; 9 bases fit TRBD1. Germline-derived CDR1 and CDR2 are SGDLS and YYNGEE. V was clipped by 8 bases and J by 4 bases; unmatched bases: 12. The CDR3 totals 15 residues. The CDR3 region is CASGGTGSLSYGYTF. The CDR3 DNA follows: TGTGCCAGTGGTGGGACAGGGAGTTTAAGCTATGGCTACACCTTC.

As for this clone: One end of the junction does not line up with germline, which may come from a read error. The genes are TRBV29-1 and TRBJ1-2, with D possibly being TRBD1 (5 bases). Germline CDR1 is SQVTM and CDR2 is ANQGSEA. There are 13 residues in the CDR3. The CDR3 sequence is CSVQETGAYGYTF. The CDR3 DNA follows: TGCAGCGTTCAAGAAACAGGCGCCTATGGCTACACCTTC. Based on the CDR3 plus reference TRBV29-1 and TRBJ1-2, the full variable domain is SAVISQKPSRDICQRGTSLTIQCQVDSQVTMMFWYRQQPGQSLTLIATANQGSEATYESGFVIDKFPISRPNLTFSTLTVSNMSPEDSSIYLCSVQETGAYGYTFGSGTRLTVV.

V usage is TRBV12-3 or TRBV12-4 and J usage is TRBJ2-7, with a weak D call TRBD1 (5 bases). Trimming shortened V by 2 bases and J by 3 bases, and 8 bases separated the two germline ends. The CDR3 loop spans 13 amino acids. CDR3 residues: CASSLQQGYEQYF. The CDR3 coding sequence is TGTGCCAGCAGTTTACAGCAGGGCTACGAGCAGTACTTC.

This clone turned up a few times. V is TRBV7-8 and J is TRBJ1-2; no reliable D call. CDR1 SGHVS and CDR2 FQNEAQ come from the germline V gene. V lost 3 bases and J lost 4, with 12 bases in between. The CDR3 extends over 14 amino acids. As DNA, the CDR3 is TGTGCCAGCAGCTTTGGGCAGCCCACCTATGGCTACACCTTC. Translated: CASSFGQPTYGYTF.

The chain's CDR3 is CASSMGTGARYEQYF. CDR3 DNA: TGTGCCAGTAGTATGGGGACAGGGGCGCGCTACGAGCAGTACTTC. The J gene is TRBJ2-7, the V gene TRBV19; 10 nucleotides match TRBD1. This CDR3 has 15 residues. V was clipped by 3 bases and J by 3 bases; unmatched bases: 5. Germline V lookup: CDR1 LNHDA, CDR2 SQIVND (reference sequence).

The CDR3 protein is CASSQSGFGELFF. CDR3 nucleotides: TGTGCCAGCAGCCAATCAGGGTTCGGGGAGCTGTTTTTT. The J gene is TRBJ2-2, the V gene TRBV3-1 (or the pseudogene TRBV3-2); a possible D gene is TRBD1 (5 bases). V was trimmed by 2 bases and J by 7 bases, leaving 8 bases between them. This CDR3 has 13 residues. The germline CDR1 and CDR2 sequences are LGHDT and YNNKEL (reference sequence).

The chain combines TRBV11-2 with TRBJ2-7; 7 nucleotides line up with TRBD1. CDR1 SGHAT and CDR2 FQNNGV come from the germline V gene. Trimming removed 3 bases from V and 3 bases from J; junction bases left unmatched: 2. The CDR3 covers 13 residues. The CDR3 region is CASSFGQVYEQYF. For the CDR3, the DNA is TGTGCCAGCAGCTTCGGACAGGTCTACGAGCAGTACTTC.

The chain couples TRBV18 to TRBJ1-5; a weak D match, TRBD1 (6 bases). The germline V and J ends were trimmed by 4 bases and 9 bases, with 16 bases remaining between them. Germline V gene data show CDR1 as KGHSH and CDR2 as LQKENI. This CDR3 contains 14 residues. CDR3 DNA: TGTGCCAGCTCACGTGCAGGAGGGGGGGGGCCCCAGCATTTT. Encoded protein: CASSRAGGGGPQHF.

This clone was seen more than once but under ten times. CDR3 DNA: TGTGCCAGCAGCCCAACAGGGACAGGGGGCGGCCGTTCTAATGAAAAACTGTTTTTT. This translates into CASSPTGTGGGRSNEKLFF. This rearrangement joins TRBV3-1 (or the pseudogene TRBV3-2) to TRBJ1-4; 12 bases fit TRBD1. This CDR3 has 19 amino acids. The trim removed 4 bases at V and 3 bases at J, leaving 12 bases unmatched. The V gene's germline CDR1 is LGHDT and CDR2 YNNKEL (reference sequence).

The chain is built from TRBV18 and TRBJ2-1; D perhaps matches TRBD1 (6 bases). CDR3 length: 13 amino acids. Germline values: CDR1 KGHSH, CDR2 LQKENI. Trimming stripped 6 bases from V and 5 bases from J, with 11 bases between. The CDR3 protein is CASSLGTHNEQFF. CDR3 nucleotides: TGTGCCAGCTCCCTCGGGACACACAATGAGCAGTTCTTC.

The chain combines TRBV12-3 or TRBV12-4 with TRBJ2-7; D remains ambiguous. V was cut by 3 bases and J by 3 bases, with 6 bases left in between. The CDR3 totals 12 residues. This CDR3 is CASSFEHYEQYF. Written as DNA, the CDR3 is TGTGCCAGCAGTTTTGAACACTACGAGCAGTACTTC.

V is TRBV19 and J is TRBJ2-1; perhaps TRBD1 as D (6 bases). CDR3 length: 14 amino acids. The V end was cut by 8 bases, the J end by 9 bases, with 20 bases between. The germline CDR1 and CDR2 sequences are LNHDA and SQIVND (reference sequence). The chain's CDR3 is CASAQGLRGGEQFF. CDR3 nucleotides: TGTGCCAGTGCACAGGGTCTGAGAGGTGGTGAGCAGTTCTTC.

J is TRBJ2-2 and V is TRBV6-5, with D perhaps TRBD1 (5 bases). Looked up from germline, CDR1 is MNHEY and CDR2 is SVGAGI. The CDR3 is 16 amino acids. V lost 2 bases to trimming and J lost 0 bases, with 10 bases between them. The CDR3 sequence is CASSYRRTPNTGELFF. The CDR3 DNA is TGTGCCAGCAGTTACCGGCGGACACCGAACACCGGGGAGCTGTTTTTT.

This rearrangement joins TRBV19 to TRBJ1-1; 7 bases match TRBD1. The CDR3 sequence is 13 residues long. Per the germline V gene, CDR1 is LNHDA and CDR2 is SQIVND (reference sequence). Trimming removed 7 bases from V and 12 bases from J; junction bases left unmatched: 14. CDR3 nucleotides: TGTGCCAGTACCCCGACAGGGAGCGGAGTGTCTTTCTTT. It is translated as CASTPTGSGVSFF. The whole variable domain, filled in from reference TRBV19 and TRBJ1-1, reads DGGITQSPKYLFRKEGQNVTLSCEQNLNHDAMYWYRQDPGQGLRLIYYSQIVNDFQKGDIAEGYSVSREKKESFPLTVTSAQKNPTAFYLCASTPTGSGVSFFGQGTRLTVV.

The rearrangement joins TRBV19 to TRBJ2-7, with a weak D call TRBD2 (6 bases). The CDR3 totals 13 residues. Germline V lookup: CDR1 LNHDA, CDR2 SQIVND (reference sequence). Trimming pared 0 bases from V and 8 bases from J, leaving 11 bases between. The CDR3 coding sequence is TGTGCCAGTAGTATAGATCTTCGGGGGAAGCAGTACTTC. Protein sequence: CASSIDLRGKQYF.

This chain uses TRBV7-9 with TRBJ1-2, with TRBD1 matching over 8 bases. The J segment lost 4 bases and the V segment lost 1 base, leaving 8 bases of the junction unmatched. This CDR3 has 16 amino acids. CDR1 and CDR2 from the germline V gene are SEHNR and FQNEAQ (reference sequence). The CDR3 is CASSLGTGPNFYGYTF. CDR3 bases: TGTGCCAGCAGCTTAGGGACAGGGCCCAATTTCTATGGCTACACCTTC.

The chain couples TRBV9 to TRBJ1-2; D not resolved. Germline-derived CDR1 and CDR2 are SGDLS and YYNGEE. V shed 0 bases and J shed 8 bases, with 8 bases lying between them. There are 12 residues in the CDR3. The CDR3 sequence is CASSVVPEGYTF. For the CDR3, the DNA is TGTGCCAGCAGCGTAGTTCCCGAGGGCTACACCTTC. Full variable domain (remainder filled in from reference TRBV9 and TRBJ1-2): DSGVTQTPKHLITATGQRVTLRCSPRSGDLSVYWYQQSLDQGLQFLIQYYNGEERAKGNILERFSAQQFPDLHSELNLSSLELGDSALYFCASSVVPEGYTFGSGTRLTVV.

V gene TRBV19 combines with J gene TRBJ1-5, with 8 positions matching TRBD1. The CDR3 runs to 15 residues. Germline CDR1 reads LNHDA; CDR2 reads SQIVND (reference sequence). V was clipped by 6 bases and J by 2 bases; unmatched bases: 6. The CDR3 region is CASSGMTGGNQPQHF. CDR3 nucleotides: TGTGCCAGTAGCGGAATGACAGGGGGCAATCAGCCCCAGCATTTT.

The table lists this clone with many counts. V usage is TRBV5-8 and J usage is TRBJ2-7, with 7 nucleotides matching TRBD2. CDR3 length: 15 amino acids. J was trimmed by 0 bases and V by 0 bases; bases with no gene match: 3. CDR1 is SGHTS and CDR2 is YDEGEE in the germline V gene. The CDR3 sequence is CASSLVGGSSYEQYF. In DNA, the CDR3 is TGTGCCAGCAGCTTGGTGGGGGGGAGCTCCTACGAGCAGTACTTC.

The chain carries TRBV5-4 and TRBJ2-1; tentatively, D is TRBD1 (6 bases). Trimming pared 4 bases from V and 2 bases from J, leaving 16 bases between. Per germline, CDR1 SGHNT and CDR2 YYREEE (reference sequence). This CDR3 region has 16 residues. CDR3 nucleotides: TGTGCCAGCAGCCCCCAACAGGGAAACCCCTACAATGAGCAGTTCTTC. This codes for CASSPQQGNPYNEQFF.

This clone was seen once. This rearrangement joins TRBV5-5 to TRBJ2-1; 8 bases agree with TRBD2. Germline V CDR1 and CDR2: SGHKS, YYEKEE (reference sequence). The CDR3 contains 13 residues. V gave up 6 bases and J gave up 5 bases; unmatched junction bases: 4. As DNA, the CDR3 is TGTGCCAGCACCGGACTAGCTGACAATGAGCAGTTCTTC. Amino acids: CASTGLADNEQFF. The whole variable domain, remainder taken from reference TRBV5-5 and TRBJ2-1, is DAGVTQSPTHLIKTRGQQVTLRCSPISGHKSVSWYQQVLGQGPQFIFQYYEKEERGRGNFPDRFSARQFPNYSSELNVNALLLGDSALYLCASTGLADNEQFFGPGTRLTVL.

This clone occurred once. The genes are TRBV19 and TRBJ2-2, with 9 nucleotides matching TRBD2. The CDR3 sequence is 15 residues long. Germline V gene lookup returns CDR1 LNHDA and CDR2 SQIVND (reference sequence). V dropped 8 bases and J dropped 6; count of bases not matched to a gene: 10. The CDR3 DNA reads TGTGCCAGTTTCGCGACTAGCGGCTACCCCGGGGAGCTGTTTTTT. Translation: CASFATSGYPGELFF.